Here is one TCR beta chain with its context. The antigen is not known. Samples came from healthy bone marrow donors. PCR involved 60 Vbeta and 13 Jbeta primers. The assay was immunoSEQ multiplex PCR, and TCRdb's table has in-frame clones only and misses some. Here the sample spans approximately 190,000 clones, around 83% being singletons. This entry is derived from a study of cytomegalovirus exposure and HLA in healthy donors. Findings of the study overall: Previously analyzed data showed that most TCR beta V segments were productive at a frequency of about 87% or about 30%.

This TCR came from a woman between 18 and 29 years old in good health and CMV-seronegative. Specimen: PBMCs.

Here the CDR3 reads CASSPGTGGSEQYF. The CDR3 bases are TGCGCCAGCAGCCCAGGGACAGGGGGCTCCGAGCAGTACTTC. This chain uses TRBV4-1 with TRBJ2-7, with 12 bases fitting TRBD1. V shed 4 bases and J 6 bases; nucleotides not matched to a gene: 4. Germline loops: CDR1 MGHRA, CDR2 YSYEKL. This CDR3 has 14 amino acids.